These 7 T cell receptor beta chains originate from one sample sequenced in a study of blood T cell repertoires in COVID-19. Profiling relied on immunoSEQ multiplex PCR, and the TCRdb table lists in-frame clones only, not all of them. Of tens of thousands of clones in the sample, 80% to 90% were seen once. The sequencing input was peripheral blood. All receptors derive from a human donor with active COVID-19. The donor label of this sample is uncertain.

The chain has TRBV19 and TRBJ2-2; D unresolved. Between the trimmed V and J ends, which lost 2 bases and 0 bases, there was a span of 16 bases. The CDR3 sequence is 18 residues long. CDR1 is LNHDA and CDR2 is SQIVND in the germline V gene (reference sequence). The CDR3 coding sequence is TGTGCCAGTAGTATATTATTGGGCTCAATTCCGAACACCGGGGAGCTGTTTTTT. Protein product: CASSILLGSIPNTGELFF.

The V and J genes are TRBV11-2 and TRBJ2-5; D unclear. The CDR3 extends over 13 amino acids. CDR1 is SGHAT and CDR2 is FQNNGV in the germline V gene. The ends were cut back, 3 bases at V and 0 bases at J, with 5 bases in the middle. The CDR3, as DNA: TGTGCCAGCAGCTTGCGCTACCAAGAGACCCAGTACTTC. Translation gives CASSLRYQETQYF.

A single count supports this clone. V gene TRBV18 combines with J gene TRBJ2-7, with D maybe TRBD2 (5 bases). Germline V gives CDR1 KGHSH, CDR2 LQKENI. Trimming pared 2 bases from V and 2 bases from J, leaving 13 bases between. The CDR3 has 15 amino acids. The CDR3: CASSPFSGKTYEQYF. CDR3 nucleotide sequence: TGTGCCAGCTCACCATTCTCCGGGAAAACCTACGAGCAGTACTTC.

The rearrangement uses TRBV5-1 and TRBJ1-2; 7 bases agree with TRBD1. The germline gives CDR1 SGHRS, CDR2 YFSETQ. The ends lost 7 bases at V and 8 bases at J; junction bases unmatched: 14. This CDR3 region has 14 residues. CDR3 amino acids: CASSDPRGQGGYTF. DNA of the CDR3: TGCGCCAGCTCTGACCCAAGGGGGCAGGGCGGCTACACCTTC. The entire variable domain, with the rest obtained from reference TRBV5-1 and TRBJ1-2, is as follows: KAGVTQTPRYLIKTRGQQVTLSCSPISGHRSVSWYQQTPGQGLQFLFEYFSETQRNKGNFPGRFSGRQFSNSRSEMNVSTLELGDSALYLCASSDPRGQGGYTFGSGTRLTVV.

The rearrangement uses TRBV25-1 and TRBJ1-3; no clear D gene. Germline CDR1 reads MGHDK; CDR2 reads SYGVNS. This CDR3 is 14 amino acids long. V was clipped by 3 bases and J by 7 bases, with 13 bases between them. DNA of the CDR3: TGTGCCAGCAGTGAGACCGGACGGGAGAACACCATATATTTT. The encoded protein is CASSETGRENTIYF.

Of note for this clone: A much larger clone is a single base away; this may be a read error. The sample has other DNA sequences that encode this CDR3 too. This chain links TRBV3-1 (or the pseudogene TRBV3-2) with TRBJ1-5; D is unclear. The germline gives CDR1 LGHDT, CDR2 YNNKEL (reference sequence). There are 13 residues in the CDR3. Trimming shortened V by 0 bases and J by 4 bases, and 4 bases separated the two germline ends. DNA of the CDR3: TGTGCCAGCAGCCAAGATCTTAATCAGCCCCAGCATTTT. This gives the protein CASSQDLNQPQHF.

V usage is TRBV2 and J usage is TRBJ1-1; tentatively, D is TRBD1 (6 bases). Trimming shortened V by 4 bases and J by 5 bases, and 14 bases separated the two germline ends. CDR3 size: 14 residues. The germline gives CDR1 SNHLY, CDR2 FYNNEI. The CDR3, as DNA: TGTGCCAGCAGTGTGGGGGCAAGGGGAACTGAAGCTTTCTTT. Protein: CASSVGARGTEAFF.